This T cell receptor (beta chain) came from a study of CD8+CD57+ T cells in acquired aplastic anemia. The use of genomic DNA as template underpinned the TCR beta VDJ and CDR3 profiling. TCRdb analysed the reads with MiXCR anew, one entry per CDR3 protein. The sample has some 150,000 distinct CDR3 sequences; approximately 41% are singletons. The CDR3 is 13 residues long. V was cut by 6 bases and J by 3 bases, with 9 bases left in between. This clonotype has a count of ten or more. The source of this sequence is a human donor in good health, serving as a control. The chain combines TRBV12-3 or TRBV12-4 with TRBJ1-5, with D unresolved. Sequencing used sorted CD4+, CD8+, or CD8+CD57+ T cells (not recorded which) from PBMCs. CDR3 residues: CASSRSDNQPQHF. CDR3 nucleotide sequence: TGTGCCAGCAGCAGATCGGACAATCAGCCCCAGCATTTT.